At least ten counts were recorded for the clone carrying this T cell receptor (beta chain). With iRepertoire HTBI primers and Arm-PCR of CDR3 regions, TCR beta libraries were built. TCRdb itself ran the multiplex PCR reads through MiXCR, one entry per CDR3 protein. This sample has about 220,000 distinct CDR3 sequences, with 15% to 20% found just once. This CDR3 has 18 amino acids. Germline assignment: CDR1 SGHTA and CDR2 FQGTGA. V was trimmed by 1 base and J by 8 bases, leaving 24 bases between them. This record comes from a study of regulatory T cells in long-lasting Graves disease. Time point given: newly diagnosed GD, antithyroid drugs for less than 3 months. Researchers made the TCR library from RNA that was extracted from PBMCs.

Sequenced material: peripheral blood mononuclear cells (PBMCs), taken at new diagnosis, from a patient treated with antithyroid drugs. V gene TRBV7-3 combines with J gene TRBJ2-1, with D possibly TRBD1 on 5 matching bases. The TCR sequence derives from a female donor with Graves disease. The CDR3 region has the DNA TGTGCCAGCAGCTTAAGGGGCCGGGCGTTAACAGAATTCGATGAGCAGTTCTTC. Encoded protein: CASSLRGRALTEFDEQFF.